The clone carrying this TCR beta chain has more than one count but fewer than ten. Profiled with immunoSEQ multiplex PCR; TCRdb holds only in-frame clones, not every one. Counted here are 9,500 to 10,000 clones, roughly 80% occurring once; the ten biggest clones make up roughly 68%. This specimen comes from a study of STAT5B mutations in CD4+ large granular lymphocyte leukemia. Trimming removed 2 bases from V and 7 bases from J; junction bases left unmatched: 7. This CDR3 contains 15 residues. CDR1 MDHEN and CDR2 SYDVKM come from the germline V gene. The chain recombines TRBV28 with TRBJ2-5; 10 bases match TRBD2. Sequencing was carried out using PBMCs. The source is a man between 60 and 70 years old with CD4+ T-cell large granular lymphocyte leukemia. CDR3 coding DNA: TGTGCCAGCAGTTTAACAGCGGGAGGGCCAGGGACCCAGTACTTC. This sequence encodes CASSLTAGGPGTQYF.